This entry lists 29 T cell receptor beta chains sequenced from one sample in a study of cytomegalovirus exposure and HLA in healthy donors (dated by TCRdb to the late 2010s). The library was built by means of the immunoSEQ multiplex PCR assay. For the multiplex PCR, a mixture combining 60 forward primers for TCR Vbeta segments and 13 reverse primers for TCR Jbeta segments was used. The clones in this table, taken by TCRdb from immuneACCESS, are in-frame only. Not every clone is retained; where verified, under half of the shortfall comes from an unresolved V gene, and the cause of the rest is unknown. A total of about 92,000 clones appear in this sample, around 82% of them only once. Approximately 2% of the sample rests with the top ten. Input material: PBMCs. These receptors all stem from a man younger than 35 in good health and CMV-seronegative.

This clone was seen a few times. The CDR3: CASSPSVQGSTEAFF. CDR3 DNA: TGTGCCAGCTCACCCTCAGTGCAGGGGAGCACTGAAGCTTTCTTT. The chain recombines TRBV18 with TRBJ1-1; tentatively, D is TRBD1 (6 bases). Trimming cost V 3 bases and J 4 bases, with 15 bases left between them. CDR3 length: 15 residues. CDR1 is KGHSH, CDR2 LQKENI, per germline.

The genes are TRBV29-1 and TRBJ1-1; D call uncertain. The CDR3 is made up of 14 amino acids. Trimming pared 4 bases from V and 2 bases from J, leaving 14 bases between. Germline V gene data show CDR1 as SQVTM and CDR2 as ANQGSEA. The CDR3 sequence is CSVALSGGNTEAFF. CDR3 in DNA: TGCAGCGTTGCGCTATCTGGAGGAAACACTGAAGCTTTCTTT. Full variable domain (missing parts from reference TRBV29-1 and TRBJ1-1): SAVISQKPSRDICQRGTSLTIQCQVDSQVTMMFWYRQQPGQSLTLIATANQGSEATYESGFVIDKFPISRPNLTFSTLTVSNMSPEDSSIYLCSVALSGGNTEAFFGQGTRLTVV.

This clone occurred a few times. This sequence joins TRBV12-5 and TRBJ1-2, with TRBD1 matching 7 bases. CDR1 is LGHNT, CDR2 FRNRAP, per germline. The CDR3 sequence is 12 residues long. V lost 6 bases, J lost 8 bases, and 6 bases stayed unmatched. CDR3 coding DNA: TGTGCTAGTGGCCCAGGGGGAAGGGGCTACACCTTC. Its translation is CASGPGGRGYTF.

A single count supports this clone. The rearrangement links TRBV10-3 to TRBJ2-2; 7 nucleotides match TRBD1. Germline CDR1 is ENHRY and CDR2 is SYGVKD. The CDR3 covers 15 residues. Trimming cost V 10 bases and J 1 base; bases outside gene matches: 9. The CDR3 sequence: CATQHGTENTGELFF. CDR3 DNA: TGTGCCACTCAACACGGGACAGAGAACACCGGGGAGCTGTTTTTT.

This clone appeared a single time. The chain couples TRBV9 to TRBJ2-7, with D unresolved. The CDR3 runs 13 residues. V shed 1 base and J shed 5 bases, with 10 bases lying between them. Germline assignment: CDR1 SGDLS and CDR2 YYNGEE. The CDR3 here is CASSVFLGHEQYF. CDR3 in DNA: TGTGCCAGCAGCGTATTCCTGGGCCACGAGCAGTACTTC.

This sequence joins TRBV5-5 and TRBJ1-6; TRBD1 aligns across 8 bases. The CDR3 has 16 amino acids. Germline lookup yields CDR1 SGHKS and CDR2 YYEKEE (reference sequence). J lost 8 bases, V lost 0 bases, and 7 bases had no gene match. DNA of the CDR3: TGTGCCAGCAGCTTGGCCCCCACAGGGGGTGATTCACCCCTCCACTTT. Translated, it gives CASSLAPTGGDSPLHF.

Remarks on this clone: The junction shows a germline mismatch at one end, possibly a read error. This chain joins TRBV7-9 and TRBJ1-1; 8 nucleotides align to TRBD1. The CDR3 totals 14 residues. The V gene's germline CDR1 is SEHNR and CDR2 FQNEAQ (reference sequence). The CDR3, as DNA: TGTGCCAGCACCTTAGACAGGGGAAACACTGAAGCTTTCTTT. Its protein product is CASTLDRGNTEAFF. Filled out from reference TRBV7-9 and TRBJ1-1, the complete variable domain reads DTGVSQNPRHKITKRGQNVTFRCDPISEHNRLYWYRQTLGQGPEFLTYFQNEAQLEKSRLLSDRFSAERPKGSFSTLEIQRTEQGDSAMYLCASTLDRGNTEAFFGQGTRLTVV.

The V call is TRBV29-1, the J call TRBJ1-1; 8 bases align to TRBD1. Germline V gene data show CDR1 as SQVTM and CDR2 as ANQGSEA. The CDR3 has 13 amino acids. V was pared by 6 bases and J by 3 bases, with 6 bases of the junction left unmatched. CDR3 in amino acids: CSVALGQDTEAFF. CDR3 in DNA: TGCAGCGTAGCTCTGGGACAGGACACTGAAGCTTTCTTT.

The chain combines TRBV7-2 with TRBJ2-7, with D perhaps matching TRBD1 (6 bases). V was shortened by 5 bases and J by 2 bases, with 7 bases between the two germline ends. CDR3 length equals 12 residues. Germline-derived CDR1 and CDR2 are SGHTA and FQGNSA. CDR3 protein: CASSRQAYEQYF. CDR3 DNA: TGTGCCAGCAGCCGACAGGCCTACGAGCAGTACTTC.

The CDR3 sequence: CATSRDGIGGTEAFF. CDR3 DNA sequence: TGTGCCACCAGCAGAGATGGGATCGGGGGCACTGAAGCTTTCTTT. The gene calls are TRBV15 and TRBJ1-1; D may be TRBD1 (5 bases). Trimming removed 0 bases from V and 4 bases from J, with 12 bases in between. This CDR3 is 15 amino acids long. Germline V gene lookup returns CDR1 LNHNV and CDR2 YYDKDF (reference sequence).

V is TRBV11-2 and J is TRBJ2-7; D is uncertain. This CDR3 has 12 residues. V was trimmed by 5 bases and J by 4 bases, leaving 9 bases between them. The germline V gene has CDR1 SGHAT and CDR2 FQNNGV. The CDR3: CASSAHWYEQYF. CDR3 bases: TGTGCCAGCAGCGCCCACTGGTACGAGCAGTACTTC. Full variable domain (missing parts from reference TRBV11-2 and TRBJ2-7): EAGVAQSPRYKIIEKRQSVAFWCNPISGHATLYWYQQILGQGPKLLIQFQNNGVVDDSQLPKDRFSAERLKGVDSTLKIQPAKLEDSAVYLCASSAHWYEQYFGPGTRLTVT.

CDR3 nucleotide sequence: TGTGCCAGCAGTGATGCCCCGGCTGGCAGGGTAAATTCACCCCTCCACTTT. Its translation: CASSDAPAGRVNSPLHF. The rearrangement uses TRBV25-1 and TRBJ1-6; a weak D match, TRBD1 (5 bases). CDR1 and CDR2 from the germline V gene are MGHDK and SYGVNS. The CDR3 spans 17 residues. Trimming took 3 bases from V and 7 from J, leaving 19 bases between them.

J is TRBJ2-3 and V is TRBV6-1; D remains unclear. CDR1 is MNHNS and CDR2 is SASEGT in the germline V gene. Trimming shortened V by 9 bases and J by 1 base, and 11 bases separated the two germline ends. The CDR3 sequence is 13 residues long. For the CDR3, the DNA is TGTGCCAGTCAAGAGCCGCGCACAGATACGCAGTATTTT. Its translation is CASQEPRTDTQYF.

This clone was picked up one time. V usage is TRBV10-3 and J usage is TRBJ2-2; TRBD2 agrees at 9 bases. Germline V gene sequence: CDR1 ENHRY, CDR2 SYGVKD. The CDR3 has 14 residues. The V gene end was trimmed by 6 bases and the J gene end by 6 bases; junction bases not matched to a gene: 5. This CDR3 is CAIRTSGEAGELFF. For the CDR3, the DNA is TGTGCCATCAGGACTAGCGGAGAGGCCGGGGAGCTGTTTTTT.

The CDR3 region is CASSLAGGVSYNEQFF. DNA for the CDR3: TGCGCCAGCAGCTTGGCGGGGGGCGTCTCCTACAATGAGCAGTTCTTC. The genes are TRBV5-1 and TRBJ2-1; maybe TRBD2 (7 bases). CDR3 length equals 16 residues. Germline V gene sequence: CDR1 SGHRS, CDR2 YFSETQ. The germline V and J ends were trimmed by 0 bases and 0 bases, with 10 bases remaining between them. Variable domain in full (rest from reference TRBV5-1 and TRBJ2-1): KAGVTQTPRYLIKTRGQQVTLSCSPISGHRSVSWYQQTPGQGLQFLFEYFSETQRNKGNFPGRFSGRQFSNSRSEMNVSTLELGDSALYLCASSLAGGVSYNEQFFGPGTRLTVL.

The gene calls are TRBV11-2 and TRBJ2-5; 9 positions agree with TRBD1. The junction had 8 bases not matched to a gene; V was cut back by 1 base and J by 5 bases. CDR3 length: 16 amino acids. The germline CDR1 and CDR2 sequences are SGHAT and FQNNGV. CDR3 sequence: CASSLGGGQGGETQYF. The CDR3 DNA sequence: TGTGCCAGCAGCTTAGGAGGGGGACAGGGCGGCGAGACCCAGTACTTC.

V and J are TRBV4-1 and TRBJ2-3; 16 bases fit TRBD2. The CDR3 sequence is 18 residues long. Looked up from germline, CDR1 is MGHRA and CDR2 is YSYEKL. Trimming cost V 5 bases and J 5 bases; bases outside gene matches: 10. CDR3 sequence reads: CASSYTGLAGGLGDTQYF. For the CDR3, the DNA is TGCGCCAGCAGCTACACGGGACTAGCGGGGGGGCTCGGAGATACGCAGTATTTT.

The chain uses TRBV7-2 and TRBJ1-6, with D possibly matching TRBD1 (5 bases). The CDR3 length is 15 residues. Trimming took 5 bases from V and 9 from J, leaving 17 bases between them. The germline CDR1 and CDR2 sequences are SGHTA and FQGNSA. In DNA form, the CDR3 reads TGTGCCAGCAGCCAAGGGGCAGCCCCAAGTTCACCCCTCCACTTT. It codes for CASSQGAAPSSPLHF.

The CDR3 here is CASSEQGRSGYTF. CDR3 DNA: TGTGCCAGCAGTGAACAGGGTCGGAGTGGCTACACCTTC. J is TRBJ1-2 and V is TRBV6-1; D is perhaps TRBD1 (5 bases). This CDR3 spans 13 amino acids. V was pared by 2 bases and J by 7 bases, with 11 bases between. Per germline, CDR1 MNHNS and CDR2 SASEGT.

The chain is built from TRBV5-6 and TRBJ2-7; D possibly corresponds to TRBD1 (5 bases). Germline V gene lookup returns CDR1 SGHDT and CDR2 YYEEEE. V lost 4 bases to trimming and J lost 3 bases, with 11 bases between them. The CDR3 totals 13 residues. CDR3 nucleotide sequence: TGTGCCAGCAGCCAGACAGTGTACTACGAGCAGTACTTC. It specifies CASSQTVYYEQYF.

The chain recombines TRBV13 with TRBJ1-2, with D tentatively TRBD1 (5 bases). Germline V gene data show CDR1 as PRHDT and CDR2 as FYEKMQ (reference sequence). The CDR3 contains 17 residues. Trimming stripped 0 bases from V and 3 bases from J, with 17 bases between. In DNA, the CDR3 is TGTGCCAGCAGCTTAGGCCGTATTACTGGGGGGGACTATGGCTACACCTTC. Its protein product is CASSLGRITGGDYGYTF.

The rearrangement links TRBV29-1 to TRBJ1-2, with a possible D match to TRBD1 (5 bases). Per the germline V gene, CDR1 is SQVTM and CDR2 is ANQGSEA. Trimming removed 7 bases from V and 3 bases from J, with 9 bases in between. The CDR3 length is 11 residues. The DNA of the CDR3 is TGCAGCGCCCCAGGGTACTATGGCTACACCTTC. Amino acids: CSAPGYYGYTF.

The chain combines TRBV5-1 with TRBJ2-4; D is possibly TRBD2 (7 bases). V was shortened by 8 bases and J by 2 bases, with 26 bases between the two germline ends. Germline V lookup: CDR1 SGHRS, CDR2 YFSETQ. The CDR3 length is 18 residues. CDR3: CARRVGGAPQGPKNIQYF. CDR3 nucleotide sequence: TGCGCCAGACGGGTTGGGGGGGCCCCCCAAGGGCCCAAAAACATTCAGTACTTC.

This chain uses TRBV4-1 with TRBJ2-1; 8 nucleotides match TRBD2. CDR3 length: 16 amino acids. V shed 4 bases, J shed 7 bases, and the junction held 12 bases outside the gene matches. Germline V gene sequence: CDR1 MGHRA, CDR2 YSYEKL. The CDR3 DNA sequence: TGCGCCAGCAGCCCACTCGGGATAGCGGGGAAGAATGAGCAGTTCTTC. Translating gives CASSPLGIAGKNEQFF.

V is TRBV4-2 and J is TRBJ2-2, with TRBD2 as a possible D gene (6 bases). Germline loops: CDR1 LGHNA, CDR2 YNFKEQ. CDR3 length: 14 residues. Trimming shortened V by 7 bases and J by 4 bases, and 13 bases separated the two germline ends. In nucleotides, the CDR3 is TGTGCCAGCAAATTGGGGGGTGGCACCGGGGAGCTGTTTTTT. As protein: CASKLGGGTGELFF.

The DNA of the CDR3 is TGTGCCAGTACCTTAGACAGGGCTACTGAAGCTTTCTTT. Translated: CASTLDRATEAFF. The chain carries TRBV19 and TRBJ1-1, with 7 bases matching TRBD1. The CDR3 runs to 13 residues. Germline CDR1 reads LNHDA; CDR2 reads SQIVND (reference sequence). The J segment lost 5 bases and the V segment lost 7 bases, leaving 7 bases of the junction unmatched.

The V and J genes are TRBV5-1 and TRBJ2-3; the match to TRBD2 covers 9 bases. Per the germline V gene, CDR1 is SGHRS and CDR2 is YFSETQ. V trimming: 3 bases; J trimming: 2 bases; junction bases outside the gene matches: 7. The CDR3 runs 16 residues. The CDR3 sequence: CASSSRQRGDTDTQYF. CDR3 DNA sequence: TGCGCCAGCAGCTCCCGGCAGCGGGGGGACACAGATACGCAGTATTTT.

CDR3 loop: CASSPDQQGEKLFF. CDR3 nucleotide sequence: TGTGCCAGCTCACCGGACCAACAGGGTGAAAAACTGTTTTTT. V usage is TRBV18 and J usage is TRBJ1-4, with D possibly matching TRBD1 (6 bases). V lost 3 bases, J lost 7 bases, and 12 bases lay in between. The CDR3 totals 14 residues. Germline CDR1 KGHSH, CDR2 LQKENI.

For the CDR3, the DNA is TGTGCCAGCAGCGTAGTTGGGGGGGCCTCTGGAAACACCATATATTTT. Translated, it gives CASSVVGGASGNTIYF. The V gene is TRBV9, the J gene TRBJ1-3, with D possibly TRBD1 on 6 matching bases. The CDR3 is made up of 16 amino acids. Germline assignment: CDR1 SGDLS and CDR2 YYNGEE. V lost 0 bases and J 0 bases, leaving 10 bases between the germline ends.